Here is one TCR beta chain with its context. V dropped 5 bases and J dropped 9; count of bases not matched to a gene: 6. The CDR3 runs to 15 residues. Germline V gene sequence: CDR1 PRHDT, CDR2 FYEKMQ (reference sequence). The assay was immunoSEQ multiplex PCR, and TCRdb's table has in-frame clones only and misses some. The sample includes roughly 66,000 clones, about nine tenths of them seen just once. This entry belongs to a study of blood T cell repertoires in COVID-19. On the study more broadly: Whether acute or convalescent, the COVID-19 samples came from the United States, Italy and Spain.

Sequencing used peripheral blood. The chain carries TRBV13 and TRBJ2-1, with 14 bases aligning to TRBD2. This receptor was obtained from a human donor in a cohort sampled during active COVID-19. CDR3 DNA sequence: TGTGCCAGCAGCCCTGGACTAGCGGGAGGTAGTGAGCAGTTCTTC. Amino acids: CASSPGLAGGSEQFF.